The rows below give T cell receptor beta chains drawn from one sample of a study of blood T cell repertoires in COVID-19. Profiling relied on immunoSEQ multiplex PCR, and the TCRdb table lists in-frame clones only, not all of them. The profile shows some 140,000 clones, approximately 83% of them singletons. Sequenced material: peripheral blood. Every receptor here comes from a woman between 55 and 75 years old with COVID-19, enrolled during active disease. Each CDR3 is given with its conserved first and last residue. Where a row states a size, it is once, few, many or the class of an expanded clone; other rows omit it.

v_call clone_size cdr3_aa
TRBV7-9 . CASSRLQGDTGELFF
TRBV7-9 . CASSLDSYTDTQYF
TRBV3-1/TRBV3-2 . CASSPGGVYNEQFF
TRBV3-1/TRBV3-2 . CASSQGGAQPQHF
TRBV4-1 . CASSQDREGAIGYTF
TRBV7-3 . CASSLQGTLNTEAFF
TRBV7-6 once CASSPRDRSNTGELFF
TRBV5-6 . CASSFPLAGETQYF
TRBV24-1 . CATSNSYSNQPQHF
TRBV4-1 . CASSLGTPQYGYTF
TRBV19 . CASSAPGQGAGQPQHF
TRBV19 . CASSIEGVRSNQPQHF
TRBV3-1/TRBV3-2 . CASSQNRGSTNEQFF
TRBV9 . CASSVTGVGEKLFF
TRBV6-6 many CASREYQGQETQYF
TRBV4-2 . CASRHLSASYNEQFF
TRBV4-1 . CASSFSGGGSTEAFF
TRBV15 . CATSRGGSSNQPQHF
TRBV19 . CASSISRNTEAFF
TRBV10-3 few CAISRTGGIKTEAFF
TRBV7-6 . CASSSSQGRNTGELFF
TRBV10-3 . CAISESRGFQPQHF
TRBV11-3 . CASSPLDRGHITEAFF
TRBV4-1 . CASSQDLAGGFYEQYF
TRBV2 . CASIRDRGKNTEAFF
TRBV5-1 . CASSWADRDPGNTIYF
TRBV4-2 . CASSHPGQGDSPLHF
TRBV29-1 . CSFGGDSDTQYF
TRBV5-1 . CASSLTGSVEQFF
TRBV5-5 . CASRPTSGGAYEQFF
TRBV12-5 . CASGPGQGLGQPQHF
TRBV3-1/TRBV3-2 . CASSPWTSGREAKNIQYF